The source of this TCR beta chain is a study of PD-L1 blockade in urothelial cancer. The wider study: Patients, treated from about 2014 onward, received atezolizumab 1,200 mg intravenously every 3 weeks. About nine tenths of the roughly 30 patients were men whose urothelial cancer was bladder-origin.

Time point of the sample: peripheral blood 6 weeks after treatment start. This clone was counted once. Compared with germline, one end of the junction differs, possibly owing to a read error. The protocol was immunoSEQ multiplex PCR, while the TCRdb copy is restricted to in-frame clones and leaves out a portion. The data contain about 36,000 clones, 84% of them singletons. Germline V gives CDR1 SEHNR, CDR2 FQNEAQ (reference sequence). The CDR3 is made up of 16 amino acids. The specimen comprised PBMCs, sampled around atezolizumab (anti-PD-L1) treatment. The clonotype comes from a man between 35 and 55 years old with urothelial cancer. The chain has TRBV7-9 and TRBJ2-3; 11 bases match TRBD2. In nucleotides, the CDR3 is TGTGCCAGCACCTTAGCGGGAGGGCCTACTCTTAATACGCAGTATTTT. Translated, it gives CASTLAGGPTLNTQYF.